This entry lists 23 T cell receptor beta chains sequenced from one sample in a study of blood T cell repertoires in COVID-19. The data were produced by immunoSEQ multiplex PCR, yet TCRdb's version contains in-frame clones alone and is incomplete. The sample has approximately 99,000 clones, about 83% seen once. What was sequenced was peripheral blood. Receptor source: a woman between 65 and 79 years old with acute or convalescent COVID-19.

V is TRBV6-6 and J is TRBJ2-1; TRBD1 agrees at 8 bases. Germline CDR1 MNHNY, CDR2 SVGAGI (reference sequence). This CDR3 contains 15 residues. V was pared by 4 bases and J by 3 bases, with 5 bases of the junction left unmatched. The CDR3 here is CASSSSGGVYNEQFF. In DNA form, the CDR3 reads TGTGCCAGCAGTTCTTCAGGGGGCGTCTACAATGAGCAGTTCTTC.

This clone was counted once. This chain uses TRBV6-5 with TRBJ1-2; a possible D gene is TRBD1 (5 bases). Germline V CDR1 and CDR2: MNHEY, SVGAGI. This CDR3 contains 12 residues. Trimming left V 8 bases short and J 6 bases short, with 13 bases between. The CDR3 bases are TGTGCCAGCGGGCGCAGGGTGGATGGCTACACCTTC. This codes for CASGRRVDGYTF.

This chain uses TRBV28 with TRBJ2-2; D uncertain. The germline V gene has CDR1 MDHEN and CDR2 SYDVKM. The CDR3 spans 11 residues. V was shortened by 6 bases and J by 4 bases, with 3 bases between the two germline ends. The CDR3 nucleotides read TGTGCCAGCAGGAGCACCGGGGAGCTGTTTTTT. Protein sequence: CASRSTGELFF. Supplemented by reference TRBV28 and TRBJ2-2, the full variable domain reads DVKVTQSSRYLVKRTGEKVFLECVQDMDHENMFWYRQDPGLGLRLIYFSYDVKMKEKGDIPEGYSVSREKKERFSLILESASTNQTSMYLCASRSTGELFFGEGSRLTVL.

This sequence joins TRBV28 and TRBJ2-6; 8 bases fit TRBD1. CDR3 length: 18 residues. The germline V gene encodes CDR1 MDHEN and CDR2 SYDVKM. V trimming: 5 bases; J trimming: 0 bases; junction bases outside the gene matches: 9. CDR3 sequence: CASSPRTGSYSGANVLTF. The CDR3 nucleotides are TGTGCCAGCAGTCCGCGGACAGGGTCATACTCTGGGGCCAACGTCCTGACTTTC. Drawing the rest from reference TRBV28 and TRBJ2-6, the complete variable domain is DVKVTQSSRYLVKRTGEKVFLECVQDMDHENMFWYRQDPGLGLRLIYFSYDVKMKEKGDIPEGYSVSREKKERFSLILESASTNQTSMYLCASSPRTGSYSGANVLTFGAGSRLTVL.

This chain links TRBV6-2 or TRBV6-3 with TRBJ1-1, with D possibly being TRBD1 (6 bases). Germline assignment: CDR1 MNHEY and CDR2 SVGEGT. The V end lost 6 bases, the J end lost 0 bases, and 11 bases lay between the germline ends. The CDR3 sequence is 14 residues long. The CDR3 DNA is TGTGCCAGCAGCCTGGGACACATGAACACTGAAGCTTTCTTT. Amino acids: CASSLGHMNTEAFF.

V is TRBV19 and J is TRBJ1-3, with D possibly being TRBD1 (5 bases). Germline CDR1 is LNHDA and CDR2 is SQIVND (reference sequence). Between the trimmed V and J ends, which lost 4 bases and 0 bases, there was a span of 19 bases. This CDR3 is 18 amino acids long. CDR3 residues: CASSSRGGGAFSGNTIYF. Here the CDR3 DNA reads TGTGCCAGTAGTAGCCGGGGCGGGGGAGCTTTCTCTGGAAACACCATATATTTT.

The rearrangement links TRBV4-1 to TRBJ2-3; no reliable D call. Germline lookup yields CDR1 MGHRA and CDR2 YSYEKL. This CDR3 region has 15 residues. The V and J ends lost 3 bases and 5 bases respectively, with 15 bases between them. Here the CDR3 reads CASSHSKELGDTQYF. The DNA for the CDR3 is TGCGCCAGCAGCCACTCGAAGGAGTTGGGAGATACGCAGTATTTT.

The CDR3 spells CASSTGDGYTF. The CDR3 DNA sequence: TGTGCCAGCAGTACTGGAGATGGCTACACCTTC. This rearrangement joins TRBV6-4 to TRBJ1-2; D not certain. The germline CDR1 and CDR2 sequences are MRHNA and SNTAGT. This CDR3 is built from 11 residues. V lost 5 bases, J lost 6 bases, and 7 bases lay in between.

The rearrangement uses TRBV2 and TRBJ2-6; tentatively, D is TRBD1 (7 bases). Between the trimmed V and J ends, which lost 6 bases and 0 bases, there was a span of 18 bases. This CDR3 comprises 18 residues. Germline V gene sequence: CDR1 SNHLY, CDR2 FYNNEI. CDR3 sequence reads: CASSPRRGPSSGANVLTF. CDR3 DNA: TGTGCCAGCAGCCCCCGGAGGGGGCCGAGCTCTGGGGCCAACGTCCTGACTTTC. Variable domain in full (rest from reference TRBV2 and TRBJ2-6): EPEVTQTPSHQVTQMGQEVILRCVPISNHLYFYWYRQILGQKVEFLVSFYNNEISEKSEIFDDQFSVERPDGSNFTLKIRSTKLEDSAMYFCASSPRRGPSSGANVLTFGAGSRLTVL.

The chain recombines TRBV29-1 with TRBJ2-7, with a possible D match to TRBD1 (5 bases). Deletions cut 4 bases from V and 0 bases from J, with 10 bases between. CDR3 length: 13 amino acids. From germline, CDR1 is SQVTM and CDR2 ANQGSEA. The CDR3 protein is CSVAGQNSYEQYF. CDR3 in DNA: TGCAGCGTTGCAGGGCAAAACTCCTACGAGCAGTACTTC.

The chain couples TRBV28 to TRBJ1-2, with 10 bases that match TRBD1. Trimming took 4 bases from V and 4 from J; bases not matched to a gene: 9. Per germline, CDR1 MDHEN and CDR2 SYDVKM. The CDR3 runs to 16 residues. This chain's CDR3 is CASSSPGQGRFYGYTF. In DNA form, the CDR3 reads TGTGCCAGCAGTTCCCCGGGACAGGGGCGGTTCTATGGCTACACCTTC.

This chain connects TRBV3-1 (or the pseudogene TRBV3-2) to TRBJ1-6; D gene uncertain. V lost 1 base and J lost 2, with 6 bases in between. Per germline, CDR1 LGHDT and CDR2 YNNKEL (reference sequence). This CDR3 has 15 residues. The CDR3 here is CASSQGRPYNSPLHF. In DNA, the CDR3 is TGTGCCAGCAGCCAAGGTCGTCCCTATAATTCACCCCTCCACTTT.

The chain employs TRBV2 and TRBJ1-6; D gene unclear. V lost 6 bases and J lost 15, with 12 bases in between. This CDR3 spans 11 amino acids. Germline assignment: CDR1 SNHLY and CDR2 FYNNEI. The CDR3 region is CASSERYLLHF. CDR3 coding DNA: TGTGCCAGCAGCGAACGTTATCTCCTCCACTTT.

This sequence joins TRBV5-1 and TRBJ2-3; TRBD1 agrees at 7 bases. The CDR3 contains 15 residues. CDR1 is SGHRS and CDR2 is YFSETQ in the germline V gene. Losses at the gene ends were 1 base for V and 6 bases for J; bases not matched to a gene: 8. Written as DNA, the CDR3 is TGCGCCAGCAGCTTGAGACGGACAGGAGCTGATACGCAGTATTTT. Residues: CASSLRRTGADTQYF.

V is TRBV5-3 and J is TRBJ1-2, with 7 nucleotides matching TRBD1. TRBV5-3 is recorded as an ORF, its role being uncertain. This CDR3 has 16 residues. Losses at the gene ends were 4 bases for V and 2 bases for J; bases not matched to a gene: 11. For the CDR3, the DNA is TGTGCCAGAAGCCAAATGACGGACAGGAAGAACTATGGCTACACCTTC. Protein: CARSQMTDRKNYGYTF.

V and J are TRBV7-2 and TRBJ1-1, with 9 nucleotides matching TRBD1. The CDR3 covers 16 residues. V shed 4 bases, J shed 1 base, and the junction held 7 bases outside the gene matches. Germline lookup yields CDR1 SGHTA and CDR2 FQGNSA. The CDR3 loop is CASSSPTGGRNTEAFF. In nucleotides, the CDR3 is TGTGCCAGCAGCTCCCCGACAGGGGGGCGGAACACTGAAGCTTTCTTT.

The chain joins TRBV5-6 to TRBJ2-7; TRBD1 aligns across 10 bases. CDR3 length: 14 residues. The germline V gene encodes CDR1 SGHDT and CDR2 YYEEEE. Trimming cost V 4 bases and J 2 bases; bases outside gene matches: 3. The CDR3 sequence is CASSVGTGAYEQYF. The CDR3 nucleotides are TGTGCCAGCAGCGTTGGGACAGGGGCCTACGAGCAGTACTTC. Full variable domain (rest looked up from reference TRBV5-6 and TRBJ2-7): DAGVTQSPTHLIKTRGQQVTLRCSPKSGHDTVSWYQQALGQGPQFIFQYYEEEERQRGNFPDRFSGHQFPNYSSELNVNALLLGDSALYLCASSVGTGAYEQYFGPGTRLTVT.

The chain has TRBV21-1 and TRBJ2-4; TRBD1, the D gene given by the table, was not confirmed from the DNA. TRBV21-1 is flagged as a pseudogene. The CDR3 contains 17 residues. CDR3 nucleotides: TGTGCCAGCAGCAAAGCGGGGCCTAAAGCAGCCAAAAACATTCAGTACTTC. The encoded protein is CASSKAGPKAAKNIQYF.

The chain joins TRBV2 to TRBJ1-3; D remains ambiguous. Germline lookup yields CDR1 SNHLY and CDR2 FYNNEI. The ends were cut back, 5 bases at V and 4 bases at J, with 15 bases in the middle. This CDR3 is 15 amino acids long. As DNA, the CDR3 is TGTGCCAGCAGTAACCAAATGGGGAGGGGAAACACCATATATTTT. It specifies CASSNQMGRGNTIYF.

The gene calls are TRBV11-2 and TRBJ2-1, with TRBD1 matching 9 bases. CDR3 length: 15 amino acids. Germline assignment: CDR1 SGHAT and CDR2 FQNNGV. V gave up 4 bases and J gave up 10 bases; unmatched junction bases: 11. CDR3 residues: CASSSNPGQGNEQFF. In nucleotides, the CDR3 is TGTGCCAGCAGCTCCAACCCGGGACAGGGTAACGAGCAGTTCTTC. Using reference TRBV11-2 and TRBJ2-1 for the parts outside the CDR3, the full variable domain is EAGVAQSPRYKIIEKRQSVAFWCNPISGHATLYWYQQILGQGPKLLIQFQNNGVVDDSQLPKDRFSAERLKGVDSTLKIQPAKLEDSAVYLCASSSNPGQGNEQFFGPGTRLTVL.

The CDR3 is CASKSDSYEQYF. The CDR3 DNA follows: TGTGCCAGCAAGTCAGACTCCTACGAGCAGTACTTC. The chain has TRBV2 and TRBJ2-7; D is undetermined. The CDR3 is 12 residues long. Trimming left V 7 bases short and J 0 bases short, with 7 bases between. The germline V gene encodes CDR1 SNHLY and CDR2 FYNNEI.

The chain employs TRBV5-4 and TRBJ2-3; D may be TRBD2 (6 bases). Germline loops: CDR1 SGHNT, CDR2 YYREEE (reference sequence). The CDR3 has 17 residues. Deletions cut 4 bases from V and 2 bases from J, with 20 bases between. The CDR3 DNA sequence: TGTGCCAGCAGCCCCGCGCCCCCCGGGGGACTCACAGATACGCAGTATTTT. Protein product: CASSPAPPGGLTDTQYF.

The genes are TRBV5-6 and TRBJ2-5; D perhaps matches TRBD1 (6 bases). CDR3 length: 14 amino acids. Germline V gene data show CDR1 as SGHDT and CDR2 as YYEEEE. Trimming took 0 bases from V and 2 from J, leaving 8 bases between them. CDR3 sequence reads: CASSLVGQQETQYF. The DNA of the CDR3 is TGTGCCAGCAGCTTGGTAGGACAGCAAGAGACCCAGTACTTC.